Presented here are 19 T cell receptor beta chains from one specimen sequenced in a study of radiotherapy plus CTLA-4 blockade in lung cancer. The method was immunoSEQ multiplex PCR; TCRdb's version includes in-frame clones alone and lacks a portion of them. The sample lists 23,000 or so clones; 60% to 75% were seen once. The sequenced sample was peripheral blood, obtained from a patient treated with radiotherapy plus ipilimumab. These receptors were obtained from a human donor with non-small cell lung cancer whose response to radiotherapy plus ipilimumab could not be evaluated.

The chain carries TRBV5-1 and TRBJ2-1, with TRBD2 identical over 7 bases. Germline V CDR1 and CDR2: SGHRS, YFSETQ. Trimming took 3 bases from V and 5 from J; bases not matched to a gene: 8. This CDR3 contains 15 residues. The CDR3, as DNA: TGCGCCAGCAGCTGGGGACTAAGGGGAAACAATGAGCAGTTCTTC. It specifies CASSWGLRGNNEQFF.

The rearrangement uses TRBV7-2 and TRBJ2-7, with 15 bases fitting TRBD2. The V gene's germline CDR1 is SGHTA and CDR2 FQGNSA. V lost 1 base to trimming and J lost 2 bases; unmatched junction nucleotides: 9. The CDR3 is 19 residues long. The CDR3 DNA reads TGTGCCAGCAGCTTAGACCGAGGACTAGCGGGAGGGCCTACCTACGAGCAGTACTTC. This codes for CASSLDRGLAGGPTYEQYF.

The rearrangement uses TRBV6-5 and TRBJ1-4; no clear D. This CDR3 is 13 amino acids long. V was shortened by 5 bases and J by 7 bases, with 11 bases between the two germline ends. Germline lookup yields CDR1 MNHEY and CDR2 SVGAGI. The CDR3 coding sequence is TGTGCCAGCAGTGTCGACCGGGTTGAAAAACTGTTTTTT. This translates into CASSVDRVEKLFF.

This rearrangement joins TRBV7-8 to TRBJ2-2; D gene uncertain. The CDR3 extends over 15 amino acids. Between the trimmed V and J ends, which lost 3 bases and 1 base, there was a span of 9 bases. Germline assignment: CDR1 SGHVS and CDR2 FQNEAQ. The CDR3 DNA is TGTGCCAGCAGCTTGTTCAGACTGAACACCGGGGAGCTGTTTTTT. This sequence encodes CASSLFRLNTGELFF. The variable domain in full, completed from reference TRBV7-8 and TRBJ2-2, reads GAGVSQSPRYKVAKRGQDVALRCDPISGHVSLFWYQQALGQGPEFLTYFQNEAQLDKSGLPSDRFFAERPEGSVSTLKIQRTQQEDSAVYLCASSLFRLNTGELFFGEGSRLTVL.

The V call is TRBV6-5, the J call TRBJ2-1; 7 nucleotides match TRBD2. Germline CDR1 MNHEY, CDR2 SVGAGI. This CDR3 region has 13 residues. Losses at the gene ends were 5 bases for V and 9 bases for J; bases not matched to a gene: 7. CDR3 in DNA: TGTGCCAGCAGTCACGGACTAGTTCTTGAGCAGTTCTTC. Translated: CASSHGLVLEQFF.

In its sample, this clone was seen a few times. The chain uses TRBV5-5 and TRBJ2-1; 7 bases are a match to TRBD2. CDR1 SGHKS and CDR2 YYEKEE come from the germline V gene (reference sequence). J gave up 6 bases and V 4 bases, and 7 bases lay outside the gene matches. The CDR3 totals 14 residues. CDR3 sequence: CASSREGRANEQFF. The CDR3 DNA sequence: TGTGCCAGCAGCAGGGAGGGAAGGGCCAATGAGCAGTTCTTC.

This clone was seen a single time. The chain's CDR3 is CASSSTDRSNYF. In DNA, the CDR3 is TGTGCCAGCAGTAGTACGGACAGAAGTAACTACTTC. The rearrangement uses TRBV28 and TRBJ2-7; tentatively, D is TRBD1 (6 bases). The germline CDR1 and CDR2 sequences are MDHEN and SYDVKM. Trimming took off 5 bases at V and 13 bases at J, with 18 bases between the two ends. This CDR3 is built from 12 residues.

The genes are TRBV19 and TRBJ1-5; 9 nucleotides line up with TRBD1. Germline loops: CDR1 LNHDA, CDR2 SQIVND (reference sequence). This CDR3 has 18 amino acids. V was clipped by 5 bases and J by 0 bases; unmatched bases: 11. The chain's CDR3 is CASSLTGGLSYSNQPQHF. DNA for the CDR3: TGTGCCAGTAGTCTCACAGGGGGCTTATCCTATAGCAATCAGCCCCAGCATTTT.

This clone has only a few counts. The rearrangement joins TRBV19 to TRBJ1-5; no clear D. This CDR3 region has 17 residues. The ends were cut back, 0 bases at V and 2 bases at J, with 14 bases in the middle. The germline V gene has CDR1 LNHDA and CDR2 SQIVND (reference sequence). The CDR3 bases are TGTGCCAGTAGTATAGACCCGGGGTTCTCTGGCAATCAGCCCCAGCATTTT. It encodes CASSIDPGFSGNQPQHF.

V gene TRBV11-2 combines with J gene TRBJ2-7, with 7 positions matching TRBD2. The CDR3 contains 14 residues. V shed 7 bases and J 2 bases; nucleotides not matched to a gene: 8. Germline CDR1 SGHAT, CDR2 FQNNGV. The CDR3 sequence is CASTLGEGPYEQYF. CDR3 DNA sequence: TGTGCCAGCACTTTAGGGGAGGGGCCCTACGAGCAGTACTTC.

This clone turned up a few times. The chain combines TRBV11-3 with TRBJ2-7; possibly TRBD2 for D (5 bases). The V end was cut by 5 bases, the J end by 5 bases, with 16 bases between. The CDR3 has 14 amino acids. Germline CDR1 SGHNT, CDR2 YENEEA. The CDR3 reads CASSPPWRVNEQYF. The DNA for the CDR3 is TGTGCCAGCAGCCCCCCGTGGCGGGTAAACGAGCAGTACTTC.

The CDR3, as DNA: TGTGCCAGCAGTTATATTCGGACAGGGGGCAGCTATGGCTACACCTTC. Translating gives CASSYIRTGGSYGYTF. The chain uses TRBV6-5 and TRBJ1-2, with TRBD1 matching over 11 bases. CDR3 length equals 16 residues. V was clipped by 3 bases and J by 4 bases; unmatched bases: 7. The germline CDR1 and CDR2 sequences are MNHEY and SVGAGI.

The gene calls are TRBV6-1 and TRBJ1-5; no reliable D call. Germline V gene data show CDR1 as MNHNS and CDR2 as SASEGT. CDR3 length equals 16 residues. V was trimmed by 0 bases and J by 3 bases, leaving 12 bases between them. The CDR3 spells CASSEAVQALNQPQHF. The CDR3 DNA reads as TGTGCCAGCAGTGAAGCCGTCCAAGCTCTCAATCAGCCCCAGCATTTT.

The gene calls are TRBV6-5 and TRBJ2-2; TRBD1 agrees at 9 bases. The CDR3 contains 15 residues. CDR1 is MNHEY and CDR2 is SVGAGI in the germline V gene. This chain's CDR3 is CGGDREYMNTGELFF. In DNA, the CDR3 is TGTGGGGGGGACAGGGAATACATGAACACCGGGGAGCTGTTTTTT.

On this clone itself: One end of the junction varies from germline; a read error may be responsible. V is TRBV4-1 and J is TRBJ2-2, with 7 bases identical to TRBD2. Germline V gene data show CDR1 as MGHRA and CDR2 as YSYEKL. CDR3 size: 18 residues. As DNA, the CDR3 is TGCGCCAGCAGTCAAGGCAGTGGTCTAGCGGCTAACACCGGGGAGCTGTTTTTT. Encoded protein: CASSQGSGLAANTGELFF.

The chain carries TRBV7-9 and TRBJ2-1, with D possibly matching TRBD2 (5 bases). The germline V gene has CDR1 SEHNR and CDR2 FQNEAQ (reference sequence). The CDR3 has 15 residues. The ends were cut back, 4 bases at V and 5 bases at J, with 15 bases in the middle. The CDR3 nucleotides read TGTGCCAGCAGCTCGAAAGGCCTAGCTAACAATGAGCAGTTCTTC. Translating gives CASSSKGLANNEQFF.

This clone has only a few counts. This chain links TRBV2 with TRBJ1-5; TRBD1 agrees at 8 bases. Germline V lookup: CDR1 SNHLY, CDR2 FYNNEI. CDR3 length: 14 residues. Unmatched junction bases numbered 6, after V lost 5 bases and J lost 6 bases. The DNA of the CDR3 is TGTGCCAGCAGTTATCAGGGGGCGGGTCAGCCCCAGCATTTT. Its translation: CASSYQGAGQPQHF.

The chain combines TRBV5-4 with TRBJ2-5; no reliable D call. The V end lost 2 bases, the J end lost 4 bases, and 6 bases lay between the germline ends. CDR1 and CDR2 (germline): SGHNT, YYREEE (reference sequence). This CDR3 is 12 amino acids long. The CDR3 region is CASSLATETQYF. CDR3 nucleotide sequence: TGTGCCAGCAGCTTAGCGACAGAGACCCAGTACTTC. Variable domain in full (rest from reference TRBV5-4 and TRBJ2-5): ETGVTQSPTHLIKTRGQQVTLRCSSQSGHNTVSWYQQALGQGPQFIFQYYREEENGRGNFPPRFSGLQFPNYSSELNVNALELDDSALYLCASSLATETQYFGPGTRLLVL.

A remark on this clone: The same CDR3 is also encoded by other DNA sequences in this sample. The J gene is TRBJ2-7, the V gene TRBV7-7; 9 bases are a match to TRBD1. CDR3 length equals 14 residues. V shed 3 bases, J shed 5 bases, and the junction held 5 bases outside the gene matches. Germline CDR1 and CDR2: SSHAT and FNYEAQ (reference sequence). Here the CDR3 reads CASSLGTGLDEQYF. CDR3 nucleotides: TGTGCCAGCAGCTTGGGGACAGGGCTCGACGAGCAGTACTTC.